What follows are 28 T cell receptor beta chains derived from one specimen sequenced in a study of T cells in localized non-small cell lung cancer. This table comes from immunoSEQ multiplex PCR, and its TCRdb copy is limited to in-frame clones, with some not included. The table lists 20,000 to 25,000 clones, roughly 80% of them singletons, with 2% to 2.5% in the top ten. The starting material was peripheral blood, obtained before any cancer treatment. All receptors come from a man aged 40-75 years with stage I lung adenocarcinoma.

The V gene is TRBV5-1, the J gene TRBJ2-1, with a possible D match to TRBD2 (6 bases). The V and J ends lost 1 base and 7 bases respectively, with 18 bases between them. This CDR3 has 16 amino acids. From germline, CDR1 is SGHRS and CDR2 YFSETQ. The CDR3 DNA is TGCGCCAGCAGCTTGAGTACAGCCGGGAGTGGGAATGAGCAGTTCTTC. Its translation is CASSLSTAGSGNEQFF. The full variable domain, rest sourced from reference TRBV5-1 and TRBJ2-1, is KAGVTQTPRYLIKTRGQQVTLSCSPISGHRSVSWYQQTPGQGLQFLFEYFSETQRNKGNFPGRFSGRQFSNSRSEMNVSTLELGDSALYLCASSLSTAGSGNEQFFGPGTRLTVL.

This rearrangement joins TRBV4-1 to TRBJ1-2; no reliable D call. The CDR3 has 15 amino acids. Germline V gene data show CDR1 as MGHRA and CDR2 as YSYEKL. Trimming pared 0 bases from V and 5 bases from J, leaving 13 bases between. The CDR3 DNA is TGCGCCAGCAGCCAAGATACTTATCGACAATATGGCTACACCTTC. Its translation is CASSQDTYRQYGYTF.

In its sample, this clone was seen a few times. The chain carries TRBV20-1 and TRBJ1-2, with a tentative D call TRBD1 (5 bases). The CDR3 loop spans 11 amino acids. The V end lost 2 bases, the J end lost 6 bases, and 7 bases lay between the germline ends. Germline lookup yields CDR1 DFQATT and CDR2 SNEGSKA (reference sequence). CDR3 region: CSARRGDGYTF. CDR3 nucleotides: TGCAGTGCTAGAAGGGGCGATGGCTACACCTTC.

This chain connects TRBV9 to TRBJ2-1; possible D gene TRBD1, 5 bases. The V and J ends lost 0 bases and 6 bases respectively, with 16 bases between them. CDR3 size: 16 residues. The germline V gene encodes CDR1 SGDLS and CDR2 YYNGEE. CDR3: CASSVGIDSTLNEQFF. CDR3 nucleotides: TGTGCCAGCAGCGTAGGTATTGACAGCACCCTCAATGAGCAGTTCTTC. The whole variable domain, filled in from reference TRBV9 and TRBJ2-1, reads DSGVTQTPKHLITATGQRVTLRCSPRSGDLSVYWYQQSLDQGLQFLIQYYNGEERAKGNILERFSAQQFPDLHSELNLSSLELGDSALYFCASSVGIDSTLNEQFFGPGTRLTVL.

V gene TRBV19 combines with J gene TRBJ1-2; 7 bases map to TRBD1. With 9 bases clipped from V and 3 bases from J, the junction kept 10 bases outside the gene matches. Looked up from germline, CDR1 is LNHDA and CDR2 is SQIVND (reference sequence). The CDR3 covers 14 residues. Here the CDR3 DNA reads TGTGCCAGCAACCCGACAGGGAGGGACTATGGCTACACCTTC. As protein: CASNPTGRDYGYTF.

This sequence joins TRBV25-1 and TRBJ2-1; 7 positions agree with TRBD1. CDR1 is MGHDK and CDR2 is SYGVNS in the germline V gene. The CDR3 is 14 residues long. After removal of 3 bases from V and 4 bases from J, the junction contained 3 bases not matched to a gene. The CDR3 DNA follows: TGTGCCAGCAGTGAGGACAGGAGGTACAATGAGCAGTTCTTC. Translating gives CASSEDRRYNEQFF.

The V gene is TRBV5-1, the J gene TRBJ2-1; 12 bases line up with TRBD2. The CDR3 loop spans 16 amino acids. Looked up from germline, CDR1 is SGHRS and CDR2 is YFSETQ. The J segment lost 1 base and the V segment lost 6 bases, leaving 5 bases of the junction unmatched. The CDR3 nucleotides are TGCGCCAGCACCGAACTAGCGGGGGGTTCCTACAATGAGCAGTTCTTC. This codes for CASTELAGGSYNEQFF.

V is TRBV6-1 and J is TRBJ2-5; 7 bases line up with TRBD1. The J segment lost 5 bases and the V segment lost 7 bases, leaving 10 bases of the junction unmatched. CDR1 is MNHNS and CDR2 is SASEGT in the germline V gene. This CDR3 has 14 amino acids. CDR3 sequence: CASTRTTGLETQYF. The CDR3 coding sequence is TGTGCCAGCACCCGGACGACAGGGCTGGAGACCCAGTACTTC.

The rearrangement links TRBV25-1 to TRBJ2-2; no definite D call. This CDR3 comprises 14 residues. Trimming cost V 1 base and J 6 bases, with 9 bases left between them. Germline CDR1 and CDR2: MGHDK and SYGVNS. The CDR3, as DNA: TGTGCCAGCAGTGAATTCTTCACTTCCGGGGAGCTGTTTTTT. This codes for CASSEFFTSGELFF.

This sequence joins TRBV7-9 and TRBJ1-1; no firm D call. With 3 bases removed from V and 4 bases from J, the gap between germline ends came to 3 bases. The CDR3 has 11 residues. CDR1 and CDR2 from the germline V gene are SEHNR and FQNEAQ (reference sequence). The CDR3 region is CASSLATEAFF. In DNA form, the CDR3 reads TGTGCCAGCAGCTTGGCCACTGAAGCTTTCTTT.

The table lists this clone with a count of one. The genes are TRBV7-3 and TRBJ2-3; TRBD1 might be the D (6 bases). V lost 5 bases and J lost 2, with 11 bases in between. CDR3 length equals 14 residues. Germline-derived CDR1 and CDR2 are SGHTA and FQGTGA. The CDR3 bases are TGTGCCAGCAGCCCGGGACAAATCACAGATACGCAGTATTTT. It codes for CASSPGQITDTQYF. The full variable domain, rest sourced from reference TRBV7-3 and TRBJ2-3, is GAGVSQTPSNKVTEKGKYVELRCDPISGHTALYWYRQSLGQGPEFLIYFQGTGAADDSGLPNDRFFAVRPEGSVSTLKIQRTERGDSAVYLCASSPGQITDTQYFGPGTRLTVL.

The chain recombines TRBV19 with TRBJ1-2; D unclear. CDR1 and CDR2 (germline): LNHDA, SQIVND (reference sequence). The CDR3 length is 11 residues. V lost 5 bases and J lost 8, with 9 bases in between. The CDR3 here is CASSVYAGYTF. As DNA, the CDR3 is TGTGCCAGTAGTGTCTATGCCGGCTACACCTTC.

The V call is TRBV10-3, the J call TRBJ2-3, with a tentative D call TRBD2 (5 bases). Germline V gene sequence: CDR1 ENHRY, CDR2 SYGVKD. The CDR3 has 14 amino acids. Trimming stripped 8 bases from V and 0 bases from J, with 12 bases between. The CDR3 spells CAIRSGTSTDTQYF. CDR3 sequence (DNA): TGTGCCATCCGGAGCGGAACTAGCACAGATACGCAGTATTTT.

This chain links TRBV7-2 with TRBJ1-5; 9 nucleotides agree with TRBD1. The CDR3 has 16 residues. Trimming removed 1 base from V and 6 bases from J; junction bases left unmatched: 7. Germline V gives CDR1 SGHTA, CDR2 FQGNSA. DNA of the CDR3: TGTGCCAGCAGCTTAGACGGGGACAGGGTAGGTCAGCCCCAGCATTTT. It encodes CASSLDGDRVGQPQHF. Based on the CDR3 plus reference TRBV7-2 and TRBJ1-5, the full variable domain is GAGVSQSPSNKVTEKGKDVELRCDPISGHTALYWYRQSLGQGLEFLIYFQGNSAPDKSGLPSDRFSAERTGGSVSTLTIQRTQQEDSAVYLCASSLDGDRVGQPQHFGDGTRLSIL.

J is TRBJ2-3 and V is TRBV15, with D possibly being TRBD1 or TRBD2 (5 bases each). With 0 bases removed from V and 8 bases from J, the gap between germline ends came to 6 bases. CDR1 is LNHNV and CDR2 is YYDKDF in the germline V gene (reference sequence). The CDR3 is made up of 12 amino acids. The CDR3 loop is CATSRDGGTQYF. The CDR3, as DNA: TGTGCCACCAGCAGAGATGGGGGTACGCAGTATTTT.

The sample holds one count of this clone. The chain carries TRBV18 and TRBJ2-1; 7 bases align to TRBD1. The germline V gene encodes CDR1 KGHSH and CDR2 LQKENI. V dropped 2 bases and J dropped 2; count of bases not matched to a gene: 3. The length of the CDR3 is 15 residues. Written as DNA, the CDR3 is TGTGCCAGCTCACCAGTCGGGACAGCCTACAATGAGCAGTTCTTC. Translated: CASSPVGTAYNEQFF. The entire variable domain, with the rest obtained from reference TRBV18 and TRBJ2-1, is as follows: NAGVMQNPRHLVRRRGQEARLRCSPMKGHSHVYWYRQLPEEGLKFMVYLQKENIIDESGMPKERFSAEFPKEGPSILRIQQVVRGDSAAYFCASSPVGTAYNEQFFGPGTRLTVL.

V usage is TRBV7-2 and J usage is TRBJ1-2, with 7 bases lining up with TRBD1. J was trimmed by 8 bases and V by 5 bases; bases with no gene match: 14. There are 15 residues in the CDR3. From germline, CDR1 is SGHTA and CDR2 FQGNSA. The CDR3 DNA reads as TGTGCCAGCAGCCCCCAACAGGGGAGTTGGGGCGGCTACACCTTC. Encoded protein: CASSPQQGSWGGYTF.

This clone occurred once. The chain links TRBV11-3 to TRBJ2-1; D remains ambiguous. This CDR3 contains 13 residues. Trimming removed 4 bases at V and 5 bases at J, with 9 bases between. Per germline, CDR1 SGHNT and CDR2 YENEEA. The CDR3 DNA sequence: TGTGCCAGCAGCTCGCGGACCGACAATGAGCAGTTCTTC. It specifies CASSSRTDNEQFF.

CDR3 DNA: TGCGCCAGCAGCTTGGGAGTCAGGGGAGGAGAAAAACTGTTTTTT. Translated: CASSLGVRGGEKLFF. The gene calls are TRBV5-1 and TRBJ1-4; D is perhaps TRBD1 (6 bases). The V gene lost 0 bases and the J gene lost 8 bases, with 14 bases spanning the gap. CDR1 and CDR2 from the germline V gene are SGHRS and YFSETQ. This CDR3 is 15 amino acids long.

This chain links TRBV4-3 with TRBJ2-7; unclear D gene. This CDR3 region has 15 residues. Per germline, CDR1 LGHNA and CDR2 YSLEER. The V end was cut by 0 bases, the J end by 2 bases, with 11 bases between. The DNA of the CDR3 is TGCGCCAGCAGCCAAGATCGTCGGCAGGCCTACGAGCAGTACTTC. Its translation is CASSQDRRQAYEQYF.

The chain links TRBV28 to TRBJ2-5; D unclear. The CDR3 extends over 12 amino acids. Trimming removed 2 bases from V and 1 base from J, with 2 bases in between. CDR1 is MDHEN, CDR2 SYDVKM, per germline. The CDR3 reads CASSLIQETQYF. CDR3 sequence (DNA): TGTGCCAGCAGTTTAATCCAAGAGACCCAGTACTTC.

The chain combines TRBV6-5 with TRBJ2-7; D gene uncertain. The CDR3 covers 14 residues. Germline CDR1 and CDR2: MNHEY and SVGAGI. V lost 5 bases, J lost 2 bases, and 13 bases lay in between. The CDR3 sequence is CASSPRPGAYEQYF. CDR3 sequence (DNA): TGTGCCAGCAGTCCCAGGCCCGGAGCCTACGAGCAGTACTTC.

The CDR3 nucleotides are TGCGCCAGCAGCCTACAGGGATCCCTTAGTTATGGCTACACCTTC. Amino acid sequence: CASSLQGSLSYGYTF. This chain connects TRBV5-1 to TRBJ1-2; tentatively, D is TRBD1 (6 bases). This CDR3 has 15 amino acids. Trimming pared 4 bases from V and 5 bases from J, leaving 18 bases between. CDR1 SGHRS and CDR2 YFSETQ come from the germline V gene.

This sequence joins TRBV28 and TRBJ2-6; no definite D call. CDR3 size: 18 residues. CDR1 and CDR2 (germline): MDHEN, SYDVKM. V shed 5 bases and J shed 5 bases, with 22 bases lying between them. CDR3 region: CASSPQALTQSRANVLTF. CDR3 DNA: TGTGCCAGCAGTCCGCAAGCTTTGACACAAAGTCGGGCCAACGTCCTGACTTTC.

The V gene is TRBV5-4, the J gene TRBJ2-5, with D possibly TRBD1 on 5 matching bases. V was pared by 3 bases and J by 1 base, with 13 bases between. CDR1 SGHNT and CDR2 YYREEE come from the germline V gene (reference sequence). The CDR3 totals 15 residues. The DNA for the CDR3 is TGTGCCAGCAGCTCGACAGCGAGGTCCCAAGAGACCCAGTACTTC. Protein: CASSSTARSQETQYF.

The gene calls are TRBV28 and TRBJ2-5; 11 nucleotides line up with TRBD1. The germline gives CDR1 MDHEN, CDR2 SYDVKM. This CDR3 has 15 amino acids. The J segment lost 4 bases and the V segment lost 0 bases, leaving 1 base of the junction unmatched. The CDR3 region is CASSLWGTGGETQYF. CDR3 sequence (DNA): TGTGCCAGCAGTTTATGGGGGACAGGGGGAGAGACCCAGTACTTC.

This chain joins TRBV6-5 and TRBJ2-7, with a weak D call TRBD1 (5 bases). The CDR3 totals 14 residues. Germline CDR1 and CDR2: MNHEY and SVGAGI. V dropped 9 bases and J dropped 3 bases, with 18 bases sitting between them. The DNA of the CDR3 is TGTGCCAGGGGGATCCACAGGAATTGCTACGAGCAGTACTTC. Amino acids: CARGIHRNCYEQYF.

The J gene is TRBJ1-4, the V gene TRBV6-6; TRBD1 might be the D (5 bases). Germline CDR1 is MNHNY and CDR2 is SVGAGI (reference sequence). The CDR3 spans 15 residues. V lost 2 bases and J 7 bases, leaving 14 bases between the germline ends. The CDR3: CASSYKLVTAEKLFF. DNA for the CDR3: TGTGCCAGCAGTTACAAGTTGGTGACAGCTGAAAAACTGTTTTTT.